This TCR beta chain was profiled in a study of blood T cell repertoires in COVID-19. Study-level information: The study drew acute and convalescent COVID-19 samples from the United States, Italy and Spain. T cells, B-cell-depleted T cells, or PBMCs provided the cDNA or gDNA that served as material.

The CDR3 totals 13 residues. Germline V gene lookup returns CDR1 WSHSY and CDR2 SAAADI. Trimming took 8 bases from V and 8 from J, leaving 16 bases between them. As processed by the authors: From reference gene primer amplification, estimates of nucleated cell counts were derived. Measured with immunoSEQ multiplex PCR; TCRdb has only the in-frame clones, and not every one. V and J calls and clone size are those listed in that table; D and trimming were worked out from the DNA. Of about 40,000 clones listed, over 70% are singletons. Sequencing was done on a sample of peripheral blood. This clonotype originated in a man older than 75 with active or convalescent COVID-19. V is TRBV10-2 and J is TRBJ2-1; tentatively, D is TRBD2 (5 bases). The CDR3 loop is CASYGLIPDEQFF. The CDR3 DNA follows: TGCGCCAGCTATGGACTCATTCCCGATGAGCAGTTCTTC.